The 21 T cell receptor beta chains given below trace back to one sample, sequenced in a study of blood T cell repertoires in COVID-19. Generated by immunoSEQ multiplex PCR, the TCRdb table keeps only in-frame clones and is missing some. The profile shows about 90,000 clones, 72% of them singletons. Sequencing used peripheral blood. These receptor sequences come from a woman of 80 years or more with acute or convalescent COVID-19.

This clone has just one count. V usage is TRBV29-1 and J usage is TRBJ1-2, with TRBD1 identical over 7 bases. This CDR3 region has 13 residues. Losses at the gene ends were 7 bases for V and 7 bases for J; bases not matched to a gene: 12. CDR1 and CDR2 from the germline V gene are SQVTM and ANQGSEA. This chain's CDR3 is CSGGQADLGGYTF. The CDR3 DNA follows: TGCAGCGGTGGACAGGCGGACCTGGGTGGCTACACCTTC.

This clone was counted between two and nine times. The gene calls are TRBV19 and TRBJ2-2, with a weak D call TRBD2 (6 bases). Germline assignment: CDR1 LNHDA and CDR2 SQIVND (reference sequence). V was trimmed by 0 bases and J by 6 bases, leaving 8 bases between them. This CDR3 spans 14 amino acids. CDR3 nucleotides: TGTGCCAGTAGTATAGAGGGGGGTGCCGGGGAGCTGTTTTTT. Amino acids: CASSIEGGAGELFF.

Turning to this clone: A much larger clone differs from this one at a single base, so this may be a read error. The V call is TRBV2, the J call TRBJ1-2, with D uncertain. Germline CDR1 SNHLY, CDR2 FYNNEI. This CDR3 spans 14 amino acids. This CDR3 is CTSTDGETNYGYTF. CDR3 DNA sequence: TGTACCAGCACCGACGGGGAGACTAACTATGGCTACACCTTC.

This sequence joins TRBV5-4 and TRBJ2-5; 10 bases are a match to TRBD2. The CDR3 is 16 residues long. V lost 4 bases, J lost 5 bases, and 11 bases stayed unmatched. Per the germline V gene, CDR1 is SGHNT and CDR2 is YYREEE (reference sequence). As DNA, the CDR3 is TGTGCCAGCAGCCTCGGAGCGGGGGGGCCCGGGGAGACCCAGTACTTC. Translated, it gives CASSLGAGGPGETQYF.

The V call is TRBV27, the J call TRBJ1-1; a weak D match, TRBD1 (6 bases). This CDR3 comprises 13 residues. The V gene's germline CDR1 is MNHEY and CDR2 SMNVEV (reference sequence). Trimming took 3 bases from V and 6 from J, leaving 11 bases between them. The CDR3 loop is CASSLAGVAEAFF. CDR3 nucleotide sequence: TGTGCCAGCAGTTTGGCAGGGGTCGCTGAAGCTTTCTTT.

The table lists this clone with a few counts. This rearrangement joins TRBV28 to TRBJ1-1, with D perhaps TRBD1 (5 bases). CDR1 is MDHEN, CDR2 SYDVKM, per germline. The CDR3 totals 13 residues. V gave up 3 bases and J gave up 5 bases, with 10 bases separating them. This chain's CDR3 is CASSFGGKTEAFF. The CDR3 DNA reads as TGTGCCAGCAGTTTCGGGGGGAAAACTGAAGCTTTCTTT.

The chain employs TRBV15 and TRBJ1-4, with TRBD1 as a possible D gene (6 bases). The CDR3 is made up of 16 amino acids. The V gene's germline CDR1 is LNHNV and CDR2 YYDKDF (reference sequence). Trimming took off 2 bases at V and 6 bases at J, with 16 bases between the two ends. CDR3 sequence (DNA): TGTGCCACCAGCAGACCAACAGGCGCAGGGGATGAAAAACTGTTTTTT. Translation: CATSRPTGAGDEKLFF.

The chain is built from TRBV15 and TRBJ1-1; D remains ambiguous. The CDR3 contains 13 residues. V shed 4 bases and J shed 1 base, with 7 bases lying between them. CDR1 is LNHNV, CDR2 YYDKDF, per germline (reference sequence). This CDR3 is CATSKRENTEAFF. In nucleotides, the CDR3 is TGTGCCACCAGCAAGCGAGAGAACACTGAAGCTTTCTTT.

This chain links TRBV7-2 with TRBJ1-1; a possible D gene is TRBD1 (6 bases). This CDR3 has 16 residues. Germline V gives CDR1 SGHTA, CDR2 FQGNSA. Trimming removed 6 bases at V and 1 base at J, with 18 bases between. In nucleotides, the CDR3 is TGTGCCAGCAGACTCAACTGGCAGGGGAGGAACACTGAAGCTTTCTTT. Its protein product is CASRLNWQGRNTEAFF.

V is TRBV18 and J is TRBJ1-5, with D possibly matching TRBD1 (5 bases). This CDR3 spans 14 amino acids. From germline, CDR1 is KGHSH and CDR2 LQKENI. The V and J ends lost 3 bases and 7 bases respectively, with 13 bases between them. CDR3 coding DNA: TGTGCCAGCTCACCGTCGGGGGAGGAACAGCCCCAGCATTTT. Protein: CASSPSGEEQPQHF.

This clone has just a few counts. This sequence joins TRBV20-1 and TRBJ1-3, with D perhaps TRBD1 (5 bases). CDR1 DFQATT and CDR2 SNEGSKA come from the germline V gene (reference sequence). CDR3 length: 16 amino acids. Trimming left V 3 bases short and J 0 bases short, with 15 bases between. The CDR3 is CSASGVGRGSGNTIYF. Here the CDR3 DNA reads TGCAGTGCTAGTGGGGTCGGGAGGGGCTCTGGAAACACCATATATTTT.

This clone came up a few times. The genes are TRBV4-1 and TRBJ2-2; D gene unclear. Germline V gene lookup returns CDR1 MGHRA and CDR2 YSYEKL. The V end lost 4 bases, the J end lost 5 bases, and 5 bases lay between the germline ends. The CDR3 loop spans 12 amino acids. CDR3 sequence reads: CASSPRTGELFF. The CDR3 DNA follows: TGCGCCAGCAGCCCCCGTACCGGGGAGCTGTTTTTT.

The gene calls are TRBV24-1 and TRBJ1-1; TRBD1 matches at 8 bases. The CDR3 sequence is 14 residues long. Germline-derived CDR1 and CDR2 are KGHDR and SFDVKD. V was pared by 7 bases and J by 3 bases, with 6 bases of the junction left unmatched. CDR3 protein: CATRKTGAHTEAFF. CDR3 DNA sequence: TGTGCCACCAGGAAGACAGGGGCCCACACTGAAGCTTTCTTT.

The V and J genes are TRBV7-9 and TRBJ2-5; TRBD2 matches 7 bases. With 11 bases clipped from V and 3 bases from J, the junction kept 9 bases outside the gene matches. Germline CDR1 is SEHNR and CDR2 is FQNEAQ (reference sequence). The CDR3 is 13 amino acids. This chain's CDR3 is CAFSAGDKETQYF. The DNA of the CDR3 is TGTGCCTTTTCGGCGGGGGATAAAGAGACCCAGTACTTC.

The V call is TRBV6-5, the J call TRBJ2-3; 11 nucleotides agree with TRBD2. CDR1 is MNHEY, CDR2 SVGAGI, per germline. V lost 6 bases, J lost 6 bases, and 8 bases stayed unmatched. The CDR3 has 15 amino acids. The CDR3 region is CASRGLAGGGDTQYF. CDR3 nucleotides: TGTGCCAGCAGAGGGCTAGCGGGGGGAGGGGATACGCAGTATTTT.

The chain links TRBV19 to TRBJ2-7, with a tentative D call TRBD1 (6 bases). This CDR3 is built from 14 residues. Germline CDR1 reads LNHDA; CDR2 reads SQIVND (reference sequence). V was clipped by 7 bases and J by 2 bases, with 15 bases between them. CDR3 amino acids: CASTLGRGTYEQYF. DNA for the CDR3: TGTGCCAGTACCTTGGGTAGGGGGACCTACGAGCAGTACTTC.

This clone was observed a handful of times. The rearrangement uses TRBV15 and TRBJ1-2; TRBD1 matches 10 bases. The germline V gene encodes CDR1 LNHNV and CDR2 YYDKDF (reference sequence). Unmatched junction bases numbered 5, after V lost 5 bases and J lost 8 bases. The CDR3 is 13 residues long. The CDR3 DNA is TGTGCCACCAGCCCCGACAGGGGGCGAGGCTACACCTTC. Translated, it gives CATSPDRGRGYTF.

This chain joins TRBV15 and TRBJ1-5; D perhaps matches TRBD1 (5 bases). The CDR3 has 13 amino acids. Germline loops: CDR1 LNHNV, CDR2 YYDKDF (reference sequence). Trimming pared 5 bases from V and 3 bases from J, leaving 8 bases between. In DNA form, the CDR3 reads TGTGCCACCAGCCCAGGGTTCAATCAGCCCCAGCATTTT. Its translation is CATSPGFNQPQHF.

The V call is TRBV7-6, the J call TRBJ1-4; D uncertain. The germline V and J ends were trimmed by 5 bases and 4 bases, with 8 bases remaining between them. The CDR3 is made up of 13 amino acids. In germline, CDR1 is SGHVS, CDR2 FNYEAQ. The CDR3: CASSPSNNEKLFF. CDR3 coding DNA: TGTGCCAGCAGCCCTAGCAATAATGAAAAACTGTTTTTT.

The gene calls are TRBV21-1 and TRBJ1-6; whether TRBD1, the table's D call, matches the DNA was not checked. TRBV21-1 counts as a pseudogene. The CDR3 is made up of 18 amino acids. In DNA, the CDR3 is TGTGCCATCTCCCCTAGGGGGACGGGAAGCTCCTATAATTCACCCCTCCACTTT. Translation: CAISPRGTGSSYNSPLHF.

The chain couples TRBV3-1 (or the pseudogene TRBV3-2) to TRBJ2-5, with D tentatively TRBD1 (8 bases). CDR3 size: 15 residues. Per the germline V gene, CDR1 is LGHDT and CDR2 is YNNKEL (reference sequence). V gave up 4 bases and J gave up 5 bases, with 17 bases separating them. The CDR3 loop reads CASSLQGGMTETQYF. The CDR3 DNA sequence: TGTGCCAGCAGCCTACAGGGGGGGATGACGGAGACCCAGTACTTC.